The entry below gives a single T cell receptor beta chain sequence along with its context. Which antigen it targets is not known. No base quality information exists; no much larger clone differs at one position. This sample was included in a study of T cell changes during pregnancy in multiple sclerosis (dated by TCRdb to between 2018 and 2020). For context, the study as a whole: The study examined how the T cell repertoire changed over the course of pregnancy in women with multiple sclerosis.

CDR1 MNHEY and CDR2 SMNVEV are derived from the germline V gene (reference sequence). V loses 5 bases of germline sequence and J loses 1 base, and the interval between the two ends is 14 bases. Measured from the cysteine to the phenylalanine, the CDR3 is 15 residues long. Kept here is only the CDR3 DNA, which spans 45 bases and is read in frame from base 1. Library preparation used the immunoSEQ multiplex PCR assay. Here the immuneACCESS table is served through TCRdb, limited to in-frame sequences with V and J called. Missing clones are a known gap in these copies; in checked studies unresolved V genes cover under half, and the rest lacks a known reason. Present in this sample are 49,000 or so clones, roughly 92% of which were seen just once. The ten largest make up 5.5% of the sample.

The sequencing here drew on CD8+ T cells from peripheral blood mononuclear cells, taken before pregnancy. The sequence links TRBV27 to TRBJ2-5; the D gene lacks a confident call. This sequence originates from a female donor with multiple sclerosis, enrolled in a pregnancy study. For the CDR3, the sequence is CASSPDLGSQETQYF. DNA sequence: TGTGCCAGCAGTCCAGACTTGGGTAGCCAAGAGACCCAGTACTTC.